This passage covers 12 T cell receptor beta chains from one sample sequenced in a study of cytomegalovirus exposure and HLA in healthy donors. 13 Jbeta primers and 60 Vbeta primers were used for the PCR. Profiled with immunoSEQ multiplex PCR; TCRdb holds only in-frame clones, not every one. The table lists under 200,000 clones, over 75% of them singletons. Sequenced input: PBMCs. The receptor set was obtained from a woman in her 30s in good health and CMV-seronegative.

The chain's CDR3 is CASSEIQGAEAFF. CDR3 nucleotide sequence: TGCGCCAGCAGTGAGATACAGGGGGCTGAAGCTTTCTTT. The chain is built from TRBV10-2 and TRBJ1-1, with TRBD1 identical over 8 bases. The J segment lost 6 bases and the V segment lost 2 bases, leaving 2 bases of the junction unmatched. Germline-derived CDR1 and CDR2 are WSHSY and SAAADI. There are 13 residues in the CDR3.

This chain links TRBV7-9 with TRBJ1-2, with 7 positions matching TRBD1. Germline-derived CDR1 and CDR2 are SEHNR and FQNEAQ (reference sequence). The CDR3 length is 13 residues. V lost 9 bases and J lost 7; bases outside the gene matches: 11. This chain's CDR3 is CASTLRGPGGYTF. As DNA, the CDR3 is TGTGCCAGTACCCTAAGGGGGCCGGGTGGCTACACCTTC.

The V call is TRBV30, the J call TRBJ2-7; D is perhaps TRBD1 (6 bases). Germline V gene data show CDR1 as GTSNPN and CDR2 as SVGIG (reference sequence). V lost 2 bases and J lost 2, with 16 bases in between. The CDR3 has 15 residues. The CDR3 is CAWSKLQGVPYEQYF. The CDR3 bases are TGTGCCTGGAGTAAGTTACAGGGTGTCCCCTACGAGCAGTACTTC.

This chain links TRBV9 with TRBJ2-2, with D unresolved. The CDR3 is made up of 15 amino acids. CDR1 SGDLS and CDR2 YYNGEE come from the germline V gene. V dropped 1 base and J dropped 4 bases, with 11 bases sitting between them. The CDR3 protein is CASSVNSVGTGELFF. The CDR3 DNA follows: TGTGCCAGCAGCGTAAACAGTGTTGGCACCGGGGAGCTGTTTTTT. The complete variable domain, with remaining parts taken from reference TRBV9 and TRBJ2-2, reads DSGVTQTPKHLITATGQRVTLRCSPRSGDLSVYWYQQSLDQGLQFLIQYYNGEERAKGNILERFSAQQFPDLHSELNLSSLELGDSALYFCASSVNSVGTGELFFGEGSRLTVL.

This chain joins TRBV5-1 and TRBJ2-4; 9 bases are shared with TRBD1. Germline assignment: CDR1 SGHRS and CDR2 YFSETQ. The CDR3 is 15 amino acids. J gave up 12 bases and V 0 bases, and 10 bases lay outside the gene matches. The CDR3 DNA follows: TGCGCCAGCAGCTTGGCCCCGGGACAGGGAGACAGTCAGTACTTC. Translated: CASSLAPGQGDSQYF.

The J gene is TRBJ2-7, the V gene TRBV7-3; D possibly corresponds to TRBD1 (6 bases). The CDR3 runs 12 residues. V lost 2 bases and J lost 6, with 8 bases in between. Germline-derived CDR1 and CDR2 are SGHTA and FQGTGA. CDR3 region: CASSLLQGEQYF. CDR3 DNA sequence: TGTGCCAGCAGCTTACTACAGGGCGAGCAGTACTTC.

The chain carries TRBV7-3 and TRBJ1-3; TRBD1 is a possible D gene (5 bases). Germline CDR1 SGHTA, CDR2 FQGTGA. With 1 base removed from V and 8 bases from J, the gap between germline ends came to 12 bases. The CDR3 length is 14 residues. CDR3 coding DNA: TGTGCCAGCAGCTTAAGGGGCGCGGGGGACACCATATATTTT. This sequence encodes CASSLRGAGDTIYF. The full variable domain, in which reference TRBV7-3 and TRBJ1-3 provide the parts outside the CDR3, is GAGVSQTPSNKVTEKGKYVELRCDPISGHTALYWYRQSLGQGPEFLIYFQGTGAADDSGLPNDRFFAVRPEGSVSTLKIQRTERGDSAVYLCASSLRGAGDTIYFGEGSWLTVV.

V is TRBV7-9 and J is TRBJ2-3; 7 nucleotides match TRBD1. Germline CDR1 reads SEHNR; CDR2 reads FQNEAQ (reference sequence). Losses at the gene ends were 4 bases for V and 2 bases for J; bases not matched to a gene: 9. The CDR3 runs to 16 residues. The CDR3 DNA is TGTGCCAGCAGCTACCCCCGGACAGGTATCACAGATACGCAGTATTTT. Amino acids: CASSYPRTGITDTQYF.

On this clone itself: One end of the junction does not line up with germline, which may come from a read error. The chain carries TRBV5-1 and TRBJ2-6; TRBD1 might be the D (5 bases). The germline V gene has CDR1 SGHRS and CDR2 YFSETQ. There are 14 residues in the CDR3. The CDR3 loop is CASSGDPGANGLTF. The CDR3 nucleotides read TGCGCCAGCAGCGGTGATCCTGGGGCCAACGGCCTGACTTTC. The full variable domain, in which reference TRBV5-1 and TRBJ2-6 provide the parts outside the CDR3, is KAGVTQTPRYLIKTRGQQVTLSCSPISGHRSVSWYQQTPGQGLQFLFEYFSETQRNKGNFPGRFSGRQFSNSRSEMNVSTLELGDSALYLCASSGDPGANGLTFGAGSRLTVL.

The rearrangement uses TRBV5-1 and TRBJ1-1, with no clear D. The CDR3 length is 15 residues. V lost 1 base and J 3 bases, leaving 13 bases between the germline ends. Germline CDR1 SGHRS, CDR2 YFSETQ. The CDR3 reads CASSLHGIRDTEAFF. In DNA, the CDR3 is TGCGCCAGCAGCTTGCACGGTATTCGGGACACTGAAGCTTTCTTT. The full variable domain, in which reference TRBV5-1 and TRBJ1-1 provide the parts outside the CDR3, is KAGVTQTPRYLIKTRGQQVTLSCSPISGHRSVSWYQQTPGQGLQFLFEYFSETQRNKGNFPGRFSGRQFSNSRSEMNVSTLELGDSALYLCASSLHGIRDTEAFFGQGTRLTVV.

This chain uses TRBV4-1 with TRBJ1-2; 7 positions match TRBD1. Germline V gene lookup returns CDR1 MGHRA and CDR2 YSYEKL. J was trimmed by 2 bases and V by 4 bases; bases with no gene match: 7. CDR3 length: 15 residues. CDR3: CASSLYWTGNYGYTF. In nucleotides, the CDR3 is TGCGCCAGCAGCCTTTACTGGACAGGCAACTATGGCTACACCTTC.

V and J are TRBV18 and TRBJ1-2; D uncertain. Deletions cut 4 bases from V and 1 base from J, with 7 bases between. There are 13 residues in the CDR3. Germline V gene sequence: CDR1 KGHSH, CDR2 LQKENI. CDR3 DNA: TGTGCCAGCTCACGGGCCAATAACTATGGCTACACCTTC. Translated: CASSRANNYGYTF.